This T cell receptor beta chain was obtained from a study of T cell changes during pregnancy in multiple sclerosis. Profiling relied on immunoSEQ multiplex PCR, and the TCRdb table lists in-frame clones only, not all of them. The sample includes over 50,000 clones, approximately 90% of them seen just once. The germline gives CDR1 SEHNR, CDR2 FQNEAQ (reference sequence). The CDR3 is 16 residues long. V was shortened by 6 bases and J by 3 bases, with 21 bases between the two germline ends. This sample comprised peripheral blood, obtained in the first trimester of pregnancy. This TCR came from a female donor in good health, enrolled as a control in a pregnancy study. This chain connects TRBV7-9 to TRBJ2-7, with a weak D call TRBD1 (6 bases). The CDR3 protein is CASSSSHREPYYEQYF. The CDR3 bases are TGTGCCAGCAGTTCATCTCACAGGGAACCGTACTACGAGCAGTACTTC.